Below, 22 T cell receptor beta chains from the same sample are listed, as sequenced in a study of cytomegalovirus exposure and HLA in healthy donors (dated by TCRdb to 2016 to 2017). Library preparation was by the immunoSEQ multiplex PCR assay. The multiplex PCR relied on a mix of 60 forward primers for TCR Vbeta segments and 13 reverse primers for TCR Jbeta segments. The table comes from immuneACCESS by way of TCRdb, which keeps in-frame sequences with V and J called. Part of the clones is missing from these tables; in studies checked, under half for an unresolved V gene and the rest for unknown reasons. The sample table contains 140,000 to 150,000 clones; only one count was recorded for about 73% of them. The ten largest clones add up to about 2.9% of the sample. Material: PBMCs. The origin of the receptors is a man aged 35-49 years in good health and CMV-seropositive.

The CDR3 loop reads CASSTQGATEAFF. CDR3 DNA: TGTGCCAGCAGCACACAGGGGGCAACTGAAGCTTTCTTT. V and J are TRBV11-3 and TRBJ1-1; TRBD1 matches 9 bases. This CDR3 has 13 amino acids. Germline CDR1 and CDR2: SGHNT and YENEEA. Trimming cost V 5 bases and J 5 bases; bases outside gene matches: 3.

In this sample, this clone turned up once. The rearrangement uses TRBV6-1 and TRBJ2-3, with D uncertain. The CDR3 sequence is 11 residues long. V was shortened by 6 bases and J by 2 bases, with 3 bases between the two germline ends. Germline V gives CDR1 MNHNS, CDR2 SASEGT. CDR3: CASSNTDTQYF. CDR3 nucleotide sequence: TGTGCCAGCAGCAACACAGATACGCAGTATTTT.

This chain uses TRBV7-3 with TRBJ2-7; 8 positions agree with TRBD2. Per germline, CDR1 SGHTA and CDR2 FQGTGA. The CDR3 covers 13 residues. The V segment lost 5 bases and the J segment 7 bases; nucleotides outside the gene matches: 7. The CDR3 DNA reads TGTGCCAGCAGCCCCGGGACTAGTTTGGAGCAGTACTTC. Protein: CASSPGTSLEQYF.

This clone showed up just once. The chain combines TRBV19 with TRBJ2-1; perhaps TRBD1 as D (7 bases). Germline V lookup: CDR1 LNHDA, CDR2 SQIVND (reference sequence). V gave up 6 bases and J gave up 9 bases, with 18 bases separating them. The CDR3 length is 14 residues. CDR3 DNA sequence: TGTGCCAGTAGCCGAGGCGGGACAGTGGCTGAGCAGTTCTTC. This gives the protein CASSRGGTVAEQFF.

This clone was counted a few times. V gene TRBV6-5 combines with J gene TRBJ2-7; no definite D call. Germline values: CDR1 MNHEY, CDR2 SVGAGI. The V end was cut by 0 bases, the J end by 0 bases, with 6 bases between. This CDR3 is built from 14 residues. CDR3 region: CASSYSSSSYEQYF. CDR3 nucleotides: TGTGCCAGCAGTTACTCGAGTAGCTCCTACGAGCAGTACTTC.

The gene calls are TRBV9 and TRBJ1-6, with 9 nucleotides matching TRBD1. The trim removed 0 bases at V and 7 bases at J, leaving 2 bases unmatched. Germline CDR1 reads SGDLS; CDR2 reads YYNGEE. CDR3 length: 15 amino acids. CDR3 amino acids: CASSVGGQGNSPLHF. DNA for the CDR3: TGTGCCAGCAGCGTAGGGGGACAGGGAAATTCACCCCTCCACTTT. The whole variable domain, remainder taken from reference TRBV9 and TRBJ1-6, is DSGVTQTPKHLITATGQRVTLRCSPRSGDLSVYWYQQSLDQGLQFLIQYYNGEERAKGNILERFSAQQFPDLHSELNLSSLELGDSALYFCASSVGGQGNSPLHFGNGTRLTVT.

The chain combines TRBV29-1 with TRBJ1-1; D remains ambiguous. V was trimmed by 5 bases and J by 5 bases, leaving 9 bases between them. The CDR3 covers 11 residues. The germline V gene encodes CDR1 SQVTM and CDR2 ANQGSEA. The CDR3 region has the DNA TGCAGCGTTCGGCGGTGGACTGAAGCTTTCTTT. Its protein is CSVRRWTEAFF.

CDR3 coding DNA: TGTGCCTGGACGGGTCAACAGGATGAGCAGTTCTTC. The encoded protein is CAWTGQQDEQFF. The rearrangement uses TRBV30 and TRBJ2-1; D may be TRBD1 (5 bases). The CDR3 sequence is 12 residues long. The ends were cut back, 4 bases at V and 8 bases at J, with 12 bases in the middle. Germline loops: CDR1 GTSNPN, CDR2 SVGIG (reference sequence).

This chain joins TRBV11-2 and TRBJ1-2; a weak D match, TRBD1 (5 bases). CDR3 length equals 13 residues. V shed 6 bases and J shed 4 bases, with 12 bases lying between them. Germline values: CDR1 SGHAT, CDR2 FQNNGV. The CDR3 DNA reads TGTGCCAGCAGTTACGGGGGGGGCTATGGCTACACCTTC. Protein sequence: CASSYGGGYGYTF. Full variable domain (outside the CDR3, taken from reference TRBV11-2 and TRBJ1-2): EAGVAQSPRYKIIEKRQSVAFWCNPISGHATLYWYQQILGQGPKLLIQFQNNGVVDDSQLPKDRFSAERLKGVDSTLKIQPAKLEDSAVYLCASSYGGGYGYTFGSGTRLTVV.

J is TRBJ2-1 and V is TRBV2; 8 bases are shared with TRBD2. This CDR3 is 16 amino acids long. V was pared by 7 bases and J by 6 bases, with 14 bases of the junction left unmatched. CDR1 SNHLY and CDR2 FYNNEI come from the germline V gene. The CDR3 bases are TGTGCCAGCAAAGCGGCGGGGGGACTAGTTGGCAATGAGCAGTTCTTC. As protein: CASKAAGGLVGNEQFF.

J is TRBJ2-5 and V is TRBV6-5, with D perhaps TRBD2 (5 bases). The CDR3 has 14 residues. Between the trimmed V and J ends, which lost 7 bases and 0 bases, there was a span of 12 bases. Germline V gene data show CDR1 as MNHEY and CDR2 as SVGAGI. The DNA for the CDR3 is TGTGCCAGCAACCAAGGACTGTACCAAGAGACCCAGTACTTC. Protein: CASNQGLYQETQYF.

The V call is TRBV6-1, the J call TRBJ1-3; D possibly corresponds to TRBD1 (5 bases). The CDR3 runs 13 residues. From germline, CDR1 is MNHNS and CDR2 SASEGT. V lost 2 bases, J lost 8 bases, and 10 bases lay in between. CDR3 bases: TGTGCCAGCAGTGAACAGGGTGGTCACACCATATATTTT. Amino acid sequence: CASSEQGGHTIYF.

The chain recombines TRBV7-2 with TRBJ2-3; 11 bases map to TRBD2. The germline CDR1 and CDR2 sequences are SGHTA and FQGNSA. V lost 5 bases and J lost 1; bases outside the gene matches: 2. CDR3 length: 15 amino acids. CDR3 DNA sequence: TGTGCCAGCAGCCCACTAGCGGGAGGCACAGATACGCAGTATTTT. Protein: CASSPLAGGTDTQYF.

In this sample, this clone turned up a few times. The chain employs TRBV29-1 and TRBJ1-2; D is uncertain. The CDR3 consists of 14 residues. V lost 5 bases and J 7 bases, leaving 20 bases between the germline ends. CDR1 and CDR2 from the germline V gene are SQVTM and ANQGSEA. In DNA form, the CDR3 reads TGCAGCGTTTCACCCACCTCGGTTGGAGCTGGCTACACCTTC. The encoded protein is CSVSPTSVGAGYTF.

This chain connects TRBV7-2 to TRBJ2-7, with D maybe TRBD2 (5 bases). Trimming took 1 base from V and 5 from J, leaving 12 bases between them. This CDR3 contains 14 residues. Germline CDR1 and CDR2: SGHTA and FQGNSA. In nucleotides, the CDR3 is TGTGCCAGCAGCTTAGGGTGGGAGCGAGACGAGCAGTACTTC. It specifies CASSLGWERDEQYF.

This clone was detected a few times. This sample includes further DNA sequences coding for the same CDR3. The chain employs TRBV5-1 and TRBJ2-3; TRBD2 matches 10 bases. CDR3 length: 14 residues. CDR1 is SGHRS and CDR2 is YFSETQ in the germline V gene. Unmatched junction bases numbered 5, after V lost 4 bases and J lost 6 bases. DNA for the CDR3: TGCGCCAGCAGCCTAGCGGGAGCGACCGATACGCAGTATTTT. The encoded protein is CASSLAGATDTQYF.

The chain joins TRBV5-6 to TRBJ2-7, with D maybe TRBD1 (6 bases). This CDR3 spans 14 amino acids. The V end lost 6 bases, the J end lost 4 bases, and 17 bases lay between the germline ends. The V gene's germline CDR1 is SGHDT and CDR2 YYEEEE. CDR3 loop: CASTERQVPYEQYF. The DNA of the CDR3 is TGTGCCAGCACTGAAAGACAGGTACCTTACGAGCAGTACTTC.

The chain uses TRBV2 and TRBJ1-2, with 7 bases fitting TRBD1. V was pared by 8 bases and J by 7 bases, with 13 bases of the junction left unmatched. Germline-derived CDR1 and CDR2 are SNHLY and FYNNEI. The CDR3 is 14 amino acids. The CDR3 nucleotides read TGTGCCAGCGCCCGACAGGGAGTGGAATTTGGCTACACCTTC. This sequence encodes CASARQGVEFGYTF. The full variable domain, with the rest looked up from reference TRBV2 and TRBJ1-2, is EPEVTQTPSHQVTQMGQEVILRCVPISNHLYFYWYRQILGQKVEFLVSFYNNEISEKSEIFDDQFSVERPDGSNFTLKIRSTKLEDSAMYFCASARQGVEFGYTFGSGTRLTVV.

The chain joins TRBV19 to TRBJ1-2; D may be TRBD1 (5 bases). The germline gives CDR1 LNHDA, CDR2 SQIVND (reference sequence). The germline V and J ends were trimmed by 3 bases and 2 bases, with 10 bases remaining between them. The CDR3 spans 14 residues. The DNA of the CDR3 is TGTGCCAGTAGTATTCCTACAGGAAACTATGGCTACACCTTC. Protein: CASSIPTGNYGYTF.

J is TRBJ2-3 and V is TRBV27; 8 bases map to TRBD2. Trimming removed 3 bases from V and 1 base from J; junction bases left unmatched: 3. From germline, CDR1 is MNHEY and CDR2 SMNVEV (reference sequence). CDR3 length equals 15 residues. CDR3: CASSFVTSGTDTQYF. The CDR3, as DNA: TGTGCCAGCAGTTTCGTGACTAGCGGCACAGATACGCAGTATTTT.

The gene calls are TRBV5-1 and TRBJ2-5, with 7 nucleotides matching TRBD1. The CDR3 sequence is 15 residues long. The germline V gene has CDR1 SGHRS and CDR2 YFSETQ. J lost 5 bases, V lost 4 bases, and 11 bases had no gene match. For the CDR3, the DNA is TGCGCCAGCAGCGCCGCTACAGGGGTGCGGGAGACCCAGTACTTC. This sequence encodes CASSAATGVRETQYF.

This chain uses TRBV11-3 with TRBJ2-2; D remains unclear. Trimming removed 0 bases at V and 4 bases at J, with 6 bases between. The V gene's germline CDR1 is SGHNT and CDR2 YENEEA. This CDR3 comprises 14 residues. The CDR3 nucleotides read TGTGCCAGCAGCTTAGATCGTAGCACCGGGGAGCTGTTTTTT. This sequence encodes CASSLDRSTGELFF. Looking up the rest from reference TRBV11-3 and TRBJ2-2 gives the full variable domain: EAGVVQSPRYKIIEKKQPVAFWCNPISGHNTLYWYLQNLGQGPELLIRYENEEAVDDSQLPKDRFSAERLKGVDSTLKIQPAELGDSAVYLCASSLDRSTGELFFGEGSRLTVL.